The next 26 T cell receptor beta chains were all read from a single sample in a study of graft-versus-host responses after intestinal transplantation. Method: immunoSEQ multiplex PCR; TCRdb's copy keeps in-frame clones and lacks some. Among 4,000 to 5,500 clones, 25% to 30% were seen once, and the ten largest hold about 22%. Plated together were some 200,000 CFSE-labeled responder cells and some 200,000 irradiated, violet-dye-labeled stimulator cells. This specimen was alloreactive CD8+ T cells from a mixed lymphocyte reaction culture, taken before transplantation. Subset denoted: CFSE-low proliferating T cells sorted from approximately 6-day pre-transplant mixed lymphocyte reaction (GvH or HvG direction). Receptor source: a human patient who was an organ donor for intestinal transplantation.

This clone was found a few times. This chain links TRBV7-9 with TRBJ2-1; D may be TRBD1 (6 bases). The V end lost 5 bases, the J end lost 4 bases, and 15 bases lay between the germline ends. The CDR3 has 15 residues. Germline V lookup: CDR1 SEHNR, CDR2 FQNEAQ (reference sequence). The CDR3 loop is CASSPTDRPYNEQFF. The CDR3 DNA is TGTGCCAGCAGCCCCACCGACAGGCCATACAATGAGCAGTTCTTC.

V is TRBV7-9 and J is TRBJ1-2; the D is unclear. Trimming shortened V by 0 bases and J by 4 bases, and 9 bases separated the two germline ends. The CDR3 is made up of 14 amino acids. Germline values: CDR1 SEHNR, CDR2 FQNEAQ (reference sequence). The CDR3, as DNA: TGTGCCAGCAGCTTAGCGCGAGGCCGCTATGGCTACACCTTC. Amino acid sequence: CASSLARGRYGYTF.

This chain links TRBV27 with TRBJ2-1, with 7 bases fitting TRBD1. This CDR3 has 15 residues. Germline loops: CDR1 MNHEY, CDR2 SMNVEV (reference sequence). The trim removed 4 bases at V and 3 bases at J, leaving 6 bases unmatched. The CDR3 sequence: CASSSPGQRYNEQFF. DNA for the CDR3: TGTGCCAGCAGTTCACCGGGACAGCGCTACAATGAGCAGTTCTTC.

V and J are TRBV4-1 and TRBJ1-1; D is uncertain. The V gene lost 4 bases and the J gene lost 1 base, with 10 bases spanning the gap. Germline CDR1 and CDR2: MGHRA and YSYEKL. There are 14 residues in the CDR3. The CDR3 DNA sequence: TGCGCCAGCAGCCTGCTACCGGGGAACACTGAAGCTTTCTTT. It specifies CASSLLPGNTEAFF.

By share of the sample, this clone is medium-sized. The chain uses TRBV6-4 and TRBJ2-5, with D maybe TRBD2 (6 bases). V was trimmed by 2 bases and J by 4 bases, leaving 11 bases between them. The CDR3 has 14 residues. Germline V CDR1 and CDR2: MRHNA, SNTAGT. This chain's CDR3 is CASSDRIGGETQYF. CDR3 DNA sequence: TGTGCCAGCAGTGACAGGATCGGGGGAGAGACCCAGTACTTC.

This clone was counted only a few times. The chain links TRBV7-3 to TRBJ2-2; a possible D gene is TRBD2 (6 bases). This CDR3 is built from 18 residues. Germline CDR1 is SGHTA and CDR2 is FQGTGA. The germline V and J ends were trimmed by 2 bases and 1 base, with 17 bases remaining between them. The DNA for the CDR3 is TGTGCCAGCAGCTTACAAGGGGCGTGGGGGGAGAACACCGGGGAGCTGTTTTTT. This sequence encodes CASSLQGAWGENTGELFF.

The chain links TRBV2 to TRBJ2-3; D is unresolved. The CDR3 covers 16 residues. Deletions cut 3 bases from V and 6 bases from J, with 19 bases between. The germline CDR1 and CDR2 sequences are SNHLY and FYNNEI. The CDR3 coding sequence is TGTGCCAGCAGTGATGAAACAGACCCCTATGCCGATACGCAGTATTTT. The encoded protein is CASSDETDPYADTQYF. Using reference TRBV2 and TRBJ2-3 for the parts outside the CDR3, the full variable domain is EPEVTQTPSHQVTQMGQEVILRCVPISNHLYFYWYRQILGQKVEFLVSFYNNEISEKSEIFDDQFSVERPDGSNFTLKIRSTKLEDSAMYFCASSDETDPYADTQYFGPGTRLTVL.

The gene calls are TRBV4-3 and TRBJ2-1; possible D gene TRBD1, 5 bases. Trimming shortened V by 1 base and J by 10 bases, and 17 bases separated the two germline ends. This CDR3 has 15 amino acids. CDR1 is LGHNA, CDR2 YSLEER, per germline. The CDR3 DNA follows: TGCGCCAGCAGCCAAGTCCGACTGGGGCTAGGGGAGCAGTTCTTC. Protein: CASSQVRLGLGEQFF.

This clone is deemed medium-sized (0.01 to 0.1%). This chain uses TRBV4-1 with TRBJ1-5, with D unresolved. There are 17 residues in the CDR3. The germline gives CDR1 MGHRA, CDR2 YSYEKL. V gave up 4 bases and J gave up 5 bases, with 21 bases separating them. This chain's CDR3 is CASSPASTQAYYQPQHF. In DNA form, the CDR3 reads TGCGCCAGCAGCCCGGCTTCAACGCAGGCCTACTATCAGCCCCAGCATTTT.

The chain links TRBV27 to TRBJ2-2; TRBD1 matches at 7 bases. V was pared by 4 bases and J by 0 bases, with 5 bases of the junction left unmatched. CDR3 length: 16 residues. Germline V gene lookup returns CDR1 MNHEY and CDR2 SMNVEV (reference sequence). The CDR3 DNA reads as TGTGCCAGCAGTTACGACAGGGCGGCGAACACCGGGGAGCTGTTTTTT. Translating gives CASSYDRAANTGELFF.

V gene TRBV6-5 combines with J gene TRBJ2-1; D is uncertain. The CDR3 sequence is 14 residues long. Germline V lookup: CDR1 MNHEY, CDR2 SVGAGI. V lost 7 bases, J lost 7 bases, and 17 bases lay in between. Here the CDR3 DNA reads TGTGCCAGCACGGCCGCCGGCGCCGGGAATGAGCAGTTCTTC. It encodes CASTAAGAGNEQFF.

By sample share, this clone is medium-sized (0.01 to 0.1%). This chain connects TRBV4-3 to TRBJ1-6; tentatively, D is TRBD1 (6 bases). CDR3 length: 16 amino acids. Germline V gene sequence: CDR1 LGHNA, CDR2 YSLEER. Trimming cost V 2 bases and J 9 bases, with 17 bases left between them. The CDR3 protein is CASSQSGSQGGSPLHF. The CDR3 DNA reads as TGCGCCAGCAGCCAATCCGGTTCCCAAGGGGGTTCACCCCTCCACTTT.

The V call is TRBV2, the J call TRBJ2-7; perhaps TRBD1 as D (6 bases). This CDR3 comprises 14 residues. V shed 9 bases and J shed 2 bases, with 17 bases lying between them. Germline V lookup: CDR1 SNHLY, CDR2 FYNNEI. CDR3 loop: CASESRDTPYEQYV. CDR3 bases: TGTGCCAGTGAAAGCCGGGACACCCCCTACGAGCAGTACGTC.

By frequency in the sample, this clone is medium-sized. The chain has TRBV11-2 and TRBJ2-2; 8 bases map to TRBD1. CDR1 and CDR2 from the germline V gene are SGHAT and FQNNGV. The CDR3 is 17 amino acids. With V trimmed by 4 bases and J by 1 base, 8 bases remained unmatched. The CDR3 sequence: CASSSGQGEVNTGELFF. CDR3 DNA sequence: TGTGCCAGCAGCTCCGGACAGGGCGAGGTGAACACCGGGGAGCTGTTTTTT.

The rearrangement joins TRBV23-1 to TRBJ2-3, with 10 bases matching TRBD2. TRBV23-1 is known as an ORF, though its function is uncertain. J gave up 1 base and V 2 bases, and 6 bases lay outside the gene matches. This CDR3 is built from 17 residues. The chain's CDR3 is CASSQKRGGLGTDTQYF. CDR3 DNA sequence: TGCGCCAGCAGTCAAAAGCGGGGGGGCCTCGGCACAGATACGCAGTATTTT.

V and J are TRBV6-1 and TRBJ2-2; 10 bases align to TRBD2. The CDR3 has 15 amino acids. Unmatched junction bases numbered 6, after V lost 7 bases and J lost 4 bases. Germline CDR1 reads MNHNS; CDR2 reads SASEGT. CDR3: CASINSGGLTGELFF. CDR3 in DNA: TGTGCCAGCATTAATAGCGGGGGGCTCACCGGGGAGCTGTTTTTT.

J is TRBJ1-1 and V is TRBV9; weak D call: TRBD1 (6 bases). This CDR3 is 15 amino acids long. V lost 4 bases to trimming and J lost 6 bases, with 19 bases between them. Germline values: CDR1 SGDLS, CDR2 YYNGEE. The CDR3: CASSTSGQIDAEAFF. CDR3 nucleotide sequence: TGTGCCAGCAGCACTTCCGGACAGATAGACGCTGAAGCTTTCTTT.

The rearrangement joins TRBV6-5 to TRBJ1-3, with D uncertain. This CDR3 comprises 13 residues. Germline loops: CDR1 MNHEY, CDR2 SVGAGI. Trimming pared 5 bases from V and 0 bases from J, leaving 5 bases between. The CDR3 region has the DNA TGTGCCAGCAGTCCTAACTCTGGAAACACCATATATTTT. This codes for CASSPNSGNTIYF.

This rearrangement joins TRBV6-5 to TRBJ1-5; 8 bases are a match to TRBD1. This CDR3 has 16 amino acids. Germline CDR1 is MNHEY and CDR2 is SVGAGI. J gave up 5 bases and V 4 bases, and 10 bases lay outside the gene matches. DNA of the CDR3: TGTGCCAGCAGTTTATCAGGGGGCAGGGTTTATCAGCCCCAGCATTTT. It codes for CASSLSGGRVYQPQHF.

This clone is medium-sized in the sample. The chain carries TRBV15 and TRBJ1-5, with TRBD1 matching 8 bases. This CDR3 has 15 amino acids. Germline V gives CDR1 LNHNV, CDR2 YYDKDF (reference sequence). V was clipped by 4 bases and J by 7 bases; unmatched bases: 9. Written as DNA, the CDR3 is TGTGCCACCAGCACTGGACAGGGCGGTGGACAGCCCCAGCATTTT. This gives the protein CATSTGQGGGQPQHF.

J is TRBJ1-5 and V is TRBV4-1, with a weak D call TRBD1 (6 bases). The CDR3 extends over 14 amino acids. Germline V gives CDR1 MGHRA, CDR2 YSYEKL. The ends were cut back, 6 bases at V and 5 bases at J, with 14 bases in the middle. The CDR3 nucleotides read TGCGCCAGCAGTGCGTACAGGGTTGATCAGCCCCAGCATTTT. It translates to CASSAYRVDQPQHF.

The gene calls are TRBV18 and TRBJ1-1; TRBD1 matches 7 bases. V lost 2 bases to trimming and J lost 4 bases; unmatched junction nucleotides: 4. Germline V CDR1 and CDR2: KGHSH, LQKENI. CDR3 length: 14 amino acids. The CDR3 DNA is TGTGCCAGCTCACCAAACAGGGGCGGCACTGAAGCTTTCTTT. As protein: CASSPNRGGTEAFF.

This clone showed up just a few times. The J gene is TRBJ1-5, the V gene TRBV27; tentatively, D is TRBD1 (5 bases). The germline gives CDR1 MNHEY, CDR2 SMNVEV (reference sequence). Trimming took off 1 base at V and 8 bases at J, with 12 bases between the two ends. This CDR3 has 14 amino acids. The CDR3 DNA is TGTGCCAGCAGTTTATTGGGGGGTCTGGAGCCCCAGCATTTT. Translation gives CASSLLGGLEPQHF.

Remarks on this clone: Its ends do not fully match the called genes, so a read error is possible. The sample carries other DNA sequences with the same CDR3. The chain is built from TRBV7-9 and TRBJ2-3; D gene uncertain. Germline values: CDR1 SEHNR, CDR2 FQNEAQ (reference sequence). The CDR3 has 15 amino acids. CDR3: CASSLYPPGTDTQYF. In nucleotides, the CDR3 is TGCGCCAGCAGCTTATATCCCCCAGGCACAGATACGCAGTATTTT.

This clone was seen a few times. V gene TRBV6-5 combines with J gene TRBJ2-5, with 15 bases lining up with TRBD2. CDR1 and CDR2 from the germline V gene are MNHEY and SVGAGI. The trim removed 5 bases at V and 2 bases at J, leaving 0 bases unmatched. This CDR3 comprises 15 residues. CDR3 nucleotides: TGTGCCAGCAGTGGACTAGCGGGGGGGCAAGAGACCCAGTACTTC. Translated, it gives CASSGLAGGQETQYF.

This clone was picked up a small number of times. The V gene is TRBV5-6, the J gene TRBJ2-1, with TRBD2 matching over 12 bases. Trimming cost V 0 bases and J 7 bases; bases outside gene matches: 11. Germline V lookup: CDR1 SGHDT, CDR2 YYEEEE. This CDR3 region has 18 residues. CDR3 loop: CASSLGPSGGDFRNEQFF. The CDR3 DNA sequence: TGTGCCAGCAGCTTGGGCCCTAGCGGGGGGGACTTTAGGAATGAGCAGTTCTTC. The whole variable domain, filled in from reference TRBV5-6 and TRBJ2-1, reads DAGVTQSPTHLIKTRGQQVTLRCSPKSGHDTVSWYQQALGQGPQFIFQYYEEEERQRGNFPDRFSGHQFPNYSSELNVNALLLGDSALYLCASSLGPSGGDFRNEQFFGPGTRLTVL.